This T cell receptor (beta chain) was sequenced in a study of OX40 agonist ivuxolimab in advanced cancers. Overall study findings and caveats: In general, CD8+ T cells held more expanded clones than CD4+ did, on average.

Produced via immunoSEQ multiplex PCR; TCRdb's table is partial and in-frame only. This sample has 150,000 to 180,000 clones; roughly 94% occur once, and the top ten carry 0.31%. With respect to this clone: Its antigen remains unidentified.

The CDR3 is 14 residues long. Germline CDR1 SGDLS, CDR2 YYNGEE. Trimming pared 3 bases from V and 0 bases from J, leaving 7 bases between. The source of this sequence is an adult with an advanced solid tumor such as melanoma, head and neck, liver or kidney cancer. Sequenced here: CD4+ or CD8+ T cells sorted from blood, sampled in a trial of the OX40 agonist ivuxolimab. The V gene is TRBV9, the J gene TRBJ1-5; maybe TRBD1 (5 bases). Written as DNA, the CDR3 is TGTGCCAGCAGCGCGACAGTTAGCAATCAGCCCCAGCATTTT. This codes for CASSATVSNQPQHF.